This T cell receptor (beta chain) was recorded in a study of blood T cell repertoires in COVID-19. Libraries were prepared by immunoSEQ multiplex PCR; TCRdb keeps only in-frame clonotypes and omits some of them. The data show 74,000 or so clones, 80% to 90% seen once. CDR3 size: 16 residues. The V end lost 3 bases, the J end lost 5 bases, and 18 bases lay between the germline ends. Per germline, CDR1 LNHNV and CDR2 YYDKDF (reference sequence). The sample comprised peripheral blood. V usage is TRBV15 and J usage is TRBJ2-3; possible D gene TRBD2, 5 bases. The sequence derives from a man aged 45-65 years with acute or convalescent COVID-19. CDR3 residues: CATSSTRGTALDTQYF. CDR3 DNA sequence: TGTGCCACCAGCAGTACCCGGGGTACCGCACTAGATACGCAGTATTTT.